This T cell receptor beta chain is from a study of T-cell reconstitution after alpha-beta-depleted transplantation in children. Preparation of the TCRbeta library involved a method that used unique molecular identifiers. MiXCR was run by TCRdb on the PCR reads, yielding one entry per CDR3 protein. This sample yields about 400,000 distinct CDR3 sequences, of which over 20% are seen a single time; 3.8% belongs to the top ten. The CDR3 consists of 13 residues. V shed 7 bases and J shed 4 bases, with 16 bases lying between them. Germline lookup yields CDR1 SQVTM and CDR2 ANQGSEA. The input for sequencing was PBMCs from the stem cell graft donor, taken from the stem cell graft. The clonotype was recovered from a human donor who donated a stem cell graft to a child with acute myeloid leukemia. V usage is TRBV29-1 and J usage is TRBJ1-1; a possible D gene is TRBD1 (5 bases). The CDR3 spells CSGSGDLGTEAFF. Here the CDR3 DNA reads TGCAGCGGGTCCGGGGACCTTGGCACTGAAGCTTTCTTT.